Listed below are T cell receptor beta chains from one sample, sequenced in a study of cytomegalovirus exposure and HLA in healthy donors. The data were produced by immunoSEQ multiplex PCR, yet TCRdb's version contains in-frame clones alone and is incomplete. Among around 170,000 clones listed, around three quarters were seen once. Sample: PBMCs. All receptors derive from a man aged 35 to 55 in good health and CMV-seronegative. The CDR3 runs from the conserved cysteine through the conserved F or W. Fields, in order: V gene, D gene, J gene, clone size, CDR3 protein, CDR3 DNA. A D gene is named only where the DNA matches it firmly. Some rows mark clone size as missing; the rest say once, few, many or name a class of expanded clone.

v_call: TRBV5-1
d_call: TRBD1
j_call: TRBJ2-2
clone_size: few
cdr3_aa: CASSLGTGAGELFF
cdr3_nt: TGCGCCAGCAGCTTGGGGACAGGGGCCGGGGAGCTGTTTTTT

v_call: TRBV7-2
d_call: NA
j_call: TRBJ1-2
clone_size: NA
cdr3_aa: CASSSFGGYTF
cdr3_nt: TGTGCCAGCAGCTCCTTCGGTGGCTACACCTTC

v_call: TRBV4-2
d_call: TRBD2
j_call: TRBJ2-3
clone_size: NA
cdr3_aa: CASSQETPGLAGKGSDTQYF
cdr3_nt: TGTGCCAGCAGCCAAGAAACACCGGGACTAGCGGGGAAGGGCTCAGATACGCAGTATTTT

v_call: TRBV5-4
d_call: TRBD1
j_call: TRBJ1-1
clone_size: NA
cdr3_aa: CASSVETGVEAFF
cdr3_nt: TGTGCCAGCAGCGTAGAGACAGGGGTTGAAGCTTTCTTT

v_call: TRBV7-8
d_call: NA
j_call: TRBJ1-3
clone_size: NA
cdr3_aa: CASSLVAGFGTIYF
cdr3_nt: TGTGCCAGCAGCTTAGTTGCGGGTTTCGGCACCATATATTTT

v_call: TRBV7-2
d_call: NA
j_call: TRBJ2-4
clone_size: NA
cdr3_aa: CASSLEYGGLAKNIQYF
cdr3_nt: TGTGCCAGCAGCTTAGAATATGGGGGACTAGCCAAAAACATTCAGTACTTC

v_call: TRBV10-3
d_call: TRBD1
j_call: TRBJ2-7
clone_size: NA
cdr3_aa: CATTIAGTAGSSYEQYF
cdr3_nt: TGTGCCACCACAATAGCCGGGACAGCAGGGAGCTCCTACGAGCAGTACTTC

v_call: TRBV10-3
d_call: TRBD2
j_call: TRBJ2-7
clone_size: NA
cdr3_aa: CAIRPTSGSFYEQYF
cdr3_nt: TGTGCCATCAGGCCTACTAGCGGGAGTTTTTACGAGCAGTACTTC

v_call: TRBV4-2
d_call: NA
j_call: TRBJ1-5
clone_size: NA
cdr3_aa: CASSQESVNQPQHF
cdr3_nt: TGTGCCAGCAGCCAAGAGTCAGTCAATCAGCCCCAGCATTTT

v_call: TRBV2
d_call: NA
j_call: TRBJ1-5
clone_size: NA
cdr3_aa: CASSGIRTANQPQHF
cdr3_nt: TGTGCCAGCAGTGGGATCAGGACAGCCAATCAGCCCCAGCATTTT

v_call: TRBV19
d_call: NA
j_call: TRBJ2-1
clone_size: NA
cdr3_aa: CASSHPSGLPLNEQFF
cdr3_nt: TGTGCCAGTAGTCACCCCTCGGGACTGCCCCTCAATGAGCAGTTCTTC